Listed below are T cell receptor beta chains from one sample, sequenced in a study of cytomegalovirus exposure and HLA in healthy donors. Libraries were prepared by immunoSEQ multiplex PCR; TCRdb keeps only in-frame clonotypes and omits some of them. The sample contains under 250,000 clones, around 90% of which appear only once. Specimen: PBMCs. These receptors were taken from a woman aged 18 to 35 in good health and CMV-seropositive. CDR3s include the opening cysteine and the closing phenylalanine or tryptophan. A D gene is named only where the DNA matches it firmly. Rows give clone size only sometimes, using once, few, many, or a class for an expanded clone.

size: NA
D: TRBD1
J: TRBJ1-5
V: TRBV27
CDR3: CASSPSRTGRPSNQPQHF
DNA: TGTGCCAGCAGTCCGTCCCGGACAGGGAGGCCGAGCAATCAGCCCCAGCATTTT

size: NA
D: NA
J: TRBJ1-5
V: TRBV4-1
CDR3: CASSQEHSGAGNQPQHF
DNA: TGCGCCAGCAGCCAAGAACATAGCGGGGCAGGCAATCAGCCCCAGCATTTT

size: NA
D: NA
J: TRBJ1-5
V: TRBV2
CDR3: CASSERRGLSYSNQPQHF
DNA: TGTGCCAGCAGTGAGCGTCGGGGACTCTCCTATAGCAATCAGCCCCAGCATTTT

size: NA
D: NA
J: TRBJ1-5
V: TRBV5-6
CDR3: CASSFLNQPQHF
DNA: TGTGCCAGCAGCTTCCTGAATCAGCCCCAGCATTTT

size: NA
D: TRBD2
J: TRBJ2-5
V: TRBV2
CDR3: CASRPAGVLETQYF
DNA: TGTGCCAGCAGGCCAGCGGGAGTGCTAGAGACCCAGTACTTC

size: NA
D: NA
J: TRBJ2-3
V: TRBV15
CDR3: CATSRDPTDKGSGLTQYF
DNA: TGTGCCACCAGCAGAGATCCGACCGACAAAGGATCCGGTCTTACGCAGTATTTT

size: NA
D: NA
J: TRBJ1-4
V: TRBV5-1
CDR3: CASSVVGATNEKLFF
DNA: TGCGCCAGCAGCGTTGTAGGGGCAACTAATGAAAAACTGTTTTTT

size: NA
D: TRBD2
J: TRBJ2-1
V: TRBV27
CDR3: CASSVAGFYNEQFF
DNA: TGTGCCAGCAGCGTAGCGGGATTCTACAATGAGCAGTTCTTC

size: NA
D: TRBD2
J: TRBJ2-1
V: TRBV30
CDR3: CAWSVGGRGLDEQFF
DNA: TGTGCCTGGAGTGTTGGTGGGAGGGGCCTCGATGAGCAGTTCTTC

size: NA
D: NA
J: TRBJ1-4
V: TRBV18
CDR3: CASSPLEVPNEKLFF
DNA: TGTGCCAGCTCACCACTGGAGGTTCCGAATGAAAAACTGTTTTTT

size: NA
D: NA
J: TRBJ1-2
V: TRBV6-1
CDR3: CASSEISLFGYYGYTF
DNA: TGTGCCAGCAGTGAAATCTCCCTCTTTGGCTACTATGGCTACACCTTC

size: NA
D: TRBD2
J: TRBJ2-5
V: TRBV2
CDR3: CASSEETSGMGAQYF
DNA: TGTGCCAGCAGTGAAGAGACTAGCGGGATGGGGGCCCAGTACTTC

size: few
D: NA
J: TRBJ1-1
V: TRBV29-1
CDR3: CSVDEGLVNTEAFF
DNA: TGCAGCGTCGACGAAGGACTCGTCAACACTGAAGCTTTCTTT

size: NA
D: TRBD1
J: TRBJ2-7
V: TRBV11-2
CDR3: CASSSIRGTGAYEQYF
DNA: TGTGCCAGCAGCTCAATTCGGGGGACAGGGGCCTACGAGCAGTACTTC

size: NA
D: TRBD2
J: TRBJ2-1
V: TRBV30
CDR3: CAWTPSGGLNEQFF
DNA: TGTGCCTGGACCCCGTCGGGAGGATTAAATGAGCAGTTCTTC

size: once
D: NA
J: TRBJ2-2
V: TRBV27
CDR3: CASSFGGSTGELFF
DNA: TGTGCCAGCAGTTTCGGGGGTAGCACCGGGGAGCTGTTTTTT

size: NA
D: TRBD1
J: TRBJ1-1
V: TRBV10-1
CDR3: CASSPGQGEAFF
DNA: TGCGCCAGCAGTCCGGGACAGGGAGAAGCTTTCTTT

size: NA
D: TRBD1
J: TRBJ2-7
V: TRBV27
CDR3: CASSLRTSGQGVHYEQYF
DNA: TGTGCCAGCAGTTTAAGAACTTCCGGACAGGGGGTTCACTACGAGCAGTACTTC

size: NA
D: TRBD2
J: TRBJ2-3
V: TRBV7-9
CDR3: CASSLVRLAGAGTDTQYF
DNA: TGTGCCAGCAGCTTGGTCCGTCTAGCGGGAGCTGGGACAGATACGCAGTATTTT

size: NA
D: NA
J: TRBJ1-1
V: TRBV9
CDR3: CASSVEGVAEAFF
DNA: TGTGCCAGCAGCGTAGAAGGGGTCGCTGAAGCTTTCTTT

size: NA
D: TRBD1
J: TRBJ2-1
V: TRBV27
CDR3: CASSRDSSNEQFF
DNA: TGTGCCAGCAGTCGGGACAGCAGCAATGAGCAGTTCTTC

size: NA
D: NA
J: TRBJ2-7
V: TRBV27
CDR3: CASNPTGSFTYEQYF
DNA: TGTGCCAGCAATCCGACAGGCTCCTTTACCTACGAGCAGTACTTC

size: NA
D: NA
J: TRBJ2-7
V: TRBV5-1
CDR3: CASSLAPAGEGYF
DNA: TGCGCCAGCAGCTTGGCCCCCGCAGGGGAGGGATACTTC

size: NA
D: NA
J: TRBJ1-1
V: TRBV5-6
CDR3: CASSDKNTEAFF
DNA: TGTGCCAGCAGCGACAAGAACACTGAAGCTTTCTTT

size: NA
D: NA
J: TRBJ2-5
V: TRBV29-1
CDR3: CSVEAREETQYF
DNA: TGCAGCGTTGAAGCCAGGGAAGAGACCCAGTACTTC

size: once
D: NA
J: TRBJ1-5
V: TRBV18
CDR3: CASSPGAGIVQPQHF
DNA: TGTGCCAGCTCCCCCGGCGCAGGGATTGTGCAGCCCCAGCATTTT

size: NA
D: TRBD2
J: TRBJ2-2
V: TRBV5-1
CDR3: CASSLLLAGTGELFF
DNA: TGCGCCAGCAGCTTGTTACTAGCGGGCACCGGGGAGCTGTTTTTT

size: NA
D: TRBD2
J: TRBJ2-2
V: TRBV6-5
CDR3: CASSFTAGGTGELFF
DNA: TGTGCCAGCAGTTTTACAGCCGGGGGGACCGGGGAGCTGTTTTTT

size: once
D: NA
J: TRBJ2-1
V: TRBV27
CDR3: CASSLGGGNNEQFF
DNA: TGTGCCAGCAGTTTAGGTGGGGGGAACAATGAGCAGTTCTTC

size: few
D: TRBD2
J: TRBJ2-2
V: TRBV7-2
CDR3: CASSPQTSGILAGELFF
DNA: TGTGCCAGCAGCCCTCAGACTAGCGGGATCTTAGCCGGGGAGCTGTTTTTT

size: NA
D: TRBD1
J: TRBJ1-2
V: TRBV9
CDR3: CASSVEAGQGTYGYTF
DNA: TGTGCCAGCAGCGTAGAGGCGGGACAGGGAACCTATGGCTACACCTTC

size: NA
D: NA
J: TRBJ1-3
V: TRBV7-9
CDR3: CASSLAMGSSGNTIYF
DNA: TGTGCCAGCAGCTTAGCGATGGGCAGCTCTGGAAACACCATATATTTT